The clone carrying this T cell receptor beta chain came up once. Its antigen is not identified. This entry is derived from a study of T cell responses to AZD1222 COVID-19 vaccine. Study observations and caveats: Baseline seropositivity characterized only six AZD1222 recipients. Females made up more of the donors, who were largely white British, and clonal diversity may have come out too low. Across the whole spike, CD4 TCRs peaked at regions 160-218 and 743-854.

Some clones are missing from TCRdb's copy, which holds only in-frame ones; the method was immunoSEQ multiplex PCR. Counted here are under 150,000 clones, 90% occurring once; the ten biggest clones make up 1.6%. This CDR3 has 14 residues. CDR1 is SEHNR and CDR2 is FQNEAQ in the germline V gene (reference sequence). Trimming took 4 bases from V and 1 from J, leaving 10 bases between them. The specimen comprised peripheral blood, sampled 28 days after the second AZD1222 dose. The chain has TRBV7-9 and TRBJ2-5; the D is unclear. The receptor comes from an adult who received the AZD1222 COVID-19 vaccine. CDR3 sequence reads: CASSSQGFQETQYF. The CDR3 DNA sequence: TGTGCCAGCAGCTCCCAAGGGTTCCAAGAGACCCAGTACTTC.